The clone carrying this T cell receptor beta chain was recorded only once. The table came from immunoSEQ multiplex PCR; TCRdb's copy has only in-frame clones and leaves some out. The data contain approximately 1,000,000 clones, approximately 80% of them singletons. The ends lost 9 bases at V and 4 bases at J; junction bases unmatched: 4. The CDR3 loop spans 12 amino acids. Germline assignment: CDR1 SGHTS and CDR2 YDEGEE. This record belongs to a study of shared clonotypes between healthy human individuals. Whole-study context: Per donor, three plates held CD4 naive cells, three held CD4 memory, two held CD8 naive and one held CD8 memory.

The sequence was obtained from a man aged 18 to 30 in good health. Some clones in this sample may be carry-over from other donors' samples. V usage is TRBV5-8 and J usage is TRBJ2-1; 7 positions agree with TRBD1. Material for sequencing was memory CD4+ T cells from PBMCs. The subset here: CD45RA-negative fraction. In DNA, the CDR3 is TGTGCCACATTCAGGGGGTACAATGAGCAGTTCTTC. Translating it yields CATFRGYNEQFF. Full variable domain (remainder filled in from reference TRBV5-8 and TRBJ2-1): EAGVTQSPTHLIKTRGQQATLRCSPISGHTSVYWYQQALGLGLQFLLWYDEGEERNRGNFPPRFSGRQFPNYSSELNVNALELEDSALYLCATFRGYNEQFFGPGTRLTVL.